The present entry profiles one T cell receptor beta chain with its context. Its cognate antigen is unknown. The individuals who served as donors were healthy Caucasians living in Russia, aged roughly 6 to 95. Trimming removed 2 bases at V and 5 bases at J, with 17 bases between. CDR1 is SGDLS, CDR2 YYNGEE, per germline. The CDR3 covers 15 residues. This specimen comes from a study of blood T cells in healthy people across ages. General study findings and limits: A greater number of naive CD4+ cells and higher diversity distinguished long-lived donors from aged donors. TCR beta diversity per million T cells fell roughly linearly with age.

Sample-barcoded 5' priming and a J-beta primer mix drove a second PCR of about 7 to 11 cycles. All cDNA molecules were each tagged by a template-switch adaptor with 12 random nucleotides. Using its own MiXCR run on the 5' RACE reads, TCRdb lists one record per CDR3 protein. Here the sample spans more than 1,400,000 distinct CDR3 sequences, approximately 40% being singletons. Sequenced: blood. The clonotype was recovered from a woman younger than 35 in good health. The chain employs TRBV9 and TRBJ2-7, with D maybe TRBD2 (7 bases). The CDR3 spells CASSVFGGPDDEQYF. As DNA, the CDR3 is TGTGCCAGCAGCGTTTTCGGGGGGCCCGACGACGAGCAGTACTTC.